This TCR beta chain was observed in a study of T cells in Graves' hyperthyroidism and ophthalmopathy. Study results and limitations: Among clonotypes expanded in thyroid above 0.001, most were also found in blood.

Amplified regions were TCR beta CDR3 sequences from RNA transcripts. With the HTBI primer set, the TCR CDR3 went through a first round of RT-PCR. TCRdb processed the multiplex PCR reads anew with MiXCR; each CDR3 protein has one entry. Counted here are 450,000 to 550,000 distinct CDR3 sequences, approximately 24% occurring once; the ten biggest clones make up about 11%. In this sample, this clonotype turned up many times. Its antigen is unidentified. The V end was cut by 5 bases, the J end by 4 bases, with 14 bases between. This CDR3 has 14 residues. CDR1 is MNHNS and CDR2 is SASEGT in the germline V gene. Ophthalmopathy patients had Clinical Activity Score at least 3, NOSPECS grade at least 4, duration under 3 months.

The source material was blood. The chain links TRBV6-1 to TRBJ1-2; D unclear. The source is a woman in her 30s with Graves' ophthalmopathy. Here the CDR3 reads CASSPGGDFYGYTF. The DNA of the CDR3 is TGTGCCAGCAGTCCGGGTGGGGATTTCTATGGCTACACCTTC.